The 19 T cell receptor beta chains below were found in one sample sequenced in a study of tissue T cells after allogeneic stem cell transplantation. Clones were read by immunoSEQ multiplex PCR, and TCRdb kept only the in-frame ones, dropping some. The data show 6,500 to 7,000 clones, 50% seen once. The sample's time point: mouse harvest day 7 after allogeneic transplant. Mouse grafts combined 10^7 T-cell-depleted bone marrow cells with 10^6 splenic CD5+ T cells. Sequenced sample: gut tissue. All receptors come from a female BALB/c mouse given C57BL/6 T cells with graft-versus-host disease after an allogeneic hematopoietic cell transplant.

As to this clone: The gene names given are mouse names. The read gets to within 1 residue of the CDR3 end, and the germline J gene fills in the rest. V is TRBV26 and J is TRBJ1-2, with unresolved D. The CDR3 totals 13 residues. V was clipped by 3 bases and J by 1 base, with 6 bases between them. Looked up from germline, CDR1 is KGHPV and CDR2 is FQNQEV (reference sequence). CDR3 DNA, as far as it was read: TGTGCCAGCAGTCTCTACAGAAACTCCGACTACACC. Translated, it gives CASSLYRNSDYT. The entire CDR3 reads CASSLYRNSDYTF.

This clone was seen only a few times. Genes here carry mouse names. The read ends 1 residue before the CDR3 terminus; that terminus is restored from the germline J gene. The chain uses TRBV23 and TRBJ2-3; the listed D gene, TRBD2, was not tested against the DNA. The CDR3 is 15 residues long. The germline V gene encodes CDR1 KGHTA and CDR2 FQNQQP. CDR3 bases read: TGCTCCAGCAGTCAAGGACTTTCTAGTGCAGAAACGCTGTAT. Amino acids: CSSSQGLSSAETLY. The full CDR3 protein reads CSSSQGLSSAETLYF.

This clone was detected only a few times. Gene names refer to mouse genes. The DNA ends 1 residue before the CDR3 does, and the rest of the CDR3 is filled in from the germline J gene. This chain links TRBV4 with TRBJ2-4; 12 positions agree with TRBD2. The V segment lost 5 bases and the J segment 5 bases; nucleotides outside the gene matches: 2. CDR1 and CDR2 (germline): LGHDT, YNNKQL (reference sequence). This CDR3 comprises 14 residues. This CDR3 is CASSRDWGVNTLYF. CDR3 DNA (partial): TGTGCCAGCAGCAGGGACTGGGGGGTAAACACCTTGTAC.

Points on this clone: Gene names and germline refer to mouse. The read halts 1 residue ahead of the CDR3 end, with the missing end drawn from the germline J gene. This chain connects TRBV2 to TRBJ2-4, with 9 bases fitting TRBD2. Germline CDR1 is LGHNA and CDR2 is YSYQKL. The V and J ends lost 1 base and 2 bases, in that order; junction bases with no gene match: 1. This CDR3 has 15 amino acids. The CDR3 bases that were read are TGTGCCAGCAGCCAAGGGACTGGGGTTCAAAACACCTTGTAC. It yields the protein CASSQGTGVQNTLY. The entire CDR3 reads CASSQGTGVQNTLYF.

This clone was counted between two and nine times. The germline and genes are mouse ones. The read comes to an end 1 residue before the CDR3 does, leaving the germline J gene to fill in the end. This chain connects TRBV12-1 to TRBJ2-7, with 10 bases aligning to TRBD2. The germline V gene has CDR1 SGHSN and CDR2 HYEKVE. Losses at the gene ends were 0 bases for V and 7 bases for J; bases not matched to a gene: 5. The CDR3 spans 14 residues. The covered CDR3 bases are TGTGCCAGCTCTCTCGCACTGGGGGGGGTGGAACAGTAC. Encoded protein: CASSLALGGVEQY. The complete CDR3 sequence is CASSLALGGVEQYF.

Turning to this clone: The germline and genes are mouse ones. The read is 1 residue too short to cover the CDR3 end, so that end is filled in from the germline J gene. This CDR3 is also generated by other DNA sequences in the sample. The rearrangement links TRBV26 to TRBJ1-1; TRBD1 aligns across 7 bases. Per the germline V gene, CDR1 is KGHPV and CDR2 is FQNQEV (reference sequence). The CDR3 spans 14 residues. J lost 0 bases, V lost 6 bases, and 4 bases had no gene match. CDR3 sequence: CASRRQGANTEVFF. Incomplete CDR3 DNA: TGTGCCAGCAGACGGCAGGGGGCAAACACAGAAGTCTTC.

This clone is labeled as medium-sized. All gene names here are mouse names. Read data end 1 residue before the CDR3 end; the end is taken from the germline J gene. The rearrangement uses TRBV5 and TRBJ2-7; 7 bases are shared with TRBD1. With 4 bases clipped from V and 0 bases from J, the junction kept 3 bases outside the gene matches. This CDR3 region has 14 residues. Germline V gene sequence: CDR1 LGHNA, CDR2 YNLKQL (reference sequence). The CDR3 region is CASSLRGSSYEQYF. CDR3 bases read: TGTGCCAGCAGCCTCAGGGGGAGCTCCTATGAACAGTAC.

This clone was seen only once. The listed genes are named as in mouse. Sequencing ends 1 residue short of the CDR3 end; the germline J gene provides the rest. V usage is TRBV16 and J usage is TRBJ2-5, with 9 bases identical to TRBD1. This CDR3 comprises 14 residues. V shed 5 bases and J 2 bases; nucleotides not matched to a gene: 2. Germline loops: CDR1 SGHSA, CDR2 FRNQAP. The CDR3 sequence: CASSLQGAQDTQYF. The sequenced CDR3 bases are TGTGCAAGCAGCCTACAGGGGGCCCAAGACACCCAGTAC.

Concerning this clone itself: Mouse gene names apply. The read gets to within 1 residue of the CDR3 end, and the germline J gene fills in the rest. The V and J genes are TRBV26 and TRBJ2-7; 11 bases fit TRBD1. The CDR3 has 14 amino acids. Germline V CDR1 and CDR2: KGHPV, FQNQEV (reference sequence). The V segment lost 6 bases and the J segment 4 bases; nucleotides outside the gene matches: 5. The chain's CDR3 is CASSPGQGVYEQYF. Incomplete CDR3 DNA: TGTGCCAGCAGCCCGGGACAGGGGGTTTATGAACAGTAC.

This clone was found a few times. Mouse names are used for the genes. The read terminates 1 residue before the CDR3 end, so the remaining end is supplied by the germline J gene. The genes are TRBV23 and TRBJ1-1; the D segment call TRBD1 is taken from the table without a DNA check. Germline CDR1 reads KGHTA; CDR2 reads FQNQQP. The CDR3 covers 13 residues. The CDR3 DNA, read in part, is TGCTCCAGCAGTCCGACACAAAACACAGAAGTCTTC. It yields the protein CSSSPTQNTEVF. The whole CDR3 sequence reads CSSSPTQNTEVFF.

As concerns this clone: These gene names are mouse names. The sequenced fragment ends 1 residue before the CDR3 boundary, so the rest is inferred from the germline J gene. The chain is built from TRBV29 and TRBJ2-7, with 7 bases fitting TRBD1. V gave up 5 bases and J gave up 4 bases; unmatched junction bases: 5. Germline CDR1 and CDR2: MSHET and SYDVDS. There are 13 residues in the CDR3. CDR3 bases read: TGTGCTAGCAGTCGGGACAGAACATATGAACAGTAC. Residues: CASSRDRTYEQY. The entire CDR3 protein reads CASSRDRTYEQYF.

Concerning this clone: Here the gene names and germline are mouse. Coverage ceases 1 residue before the CDR3 finishes, and the germline J gene fills in the end. The chain is built from TRBV12-2 and TRBJ2-4; 10 bases match TRBD2. The junction had 2 bases not matched to a gene; V was cut back by 3 bases and J by 0 bases. Looked up from germline, CDR1 is SGHLS and CDR2 is HYDKME. This CDR3 contains 15 residues. CDR3 sequence: CASSWTGGSQNTLYF. Incomplete CDR3 DNA: TGTGCCAGCTCTTGGACTGGGGGTAGTCAAAACACCTTGTAC.

Only a few counts were recorded for this clone. Each gene name is a mouse one. The read terminates 1 residue before the CDR3 end, so the remaining end is supplied by the germline J gene. V and J are TRBV5 and TRBJ2-3, with 10 bases lining up with TRBD2. J was trimmed by 3 bases and V by 0 bases; bases with no gene match: 6. CDR3 length: 17 amino acids. Germline CDR1 and CDR2: LGHNA and YNLKQL (reference sequence). The sequenced CDR3 bases are TGTGCCAGCAGCCAAGATAGACTGGGGGGCTTGGCAGAAACGCTGTAT. Translation: CASSQDRLGGLAETLY. The whole CDR3 is CASSQDRLGGLAETLYF.

This clone was seen a handful of times. The gene names here belong to mouse. The CDR3 extends 1 residue past the end of the read, so its final part is completed from the germline J gene. The V gene is TRBV29, the J gene TRBJ2-5, with 12 bases lining up with TRBD1. Germline-derived CDR1 and CDR2 are MSHET and SYDVDS. J gave up 5 bases and V 6 bases, and 3 bases lay outside the gene matches. This CDR3 region has 14 residues. The sequenced CDR3 bases are TGTGCTAGCAGGGGGACAGGGGGCGGAGACACCCAGTAC. This encodes CASRGTGGGDTQY. The entire CDR3 protein reads CASRGTGGGDTQYF.

A note on this clone: These gene names are mouse names. The read finishes 1 residue shy of the CDR3 end, and the germline J gene is used to complete it. The chain carries TRBV3 and TRBJ1-2; D is possibly TRBD1 (6 bases). V lost 4 bases, J lost 1 base, and 10 bases lay in between. In germline, CDR1 is SNHLY, CDR2 FYNGKV (reference sequence). This CDR3 is 14 amino acids long. CDR3 in amino acids: CASSSQGRNSDYTF. Partial CDR3 DNA: TGTGCCAGCAGCTCTCAGGGGAGAAACTCCGACTACACC.

With regard to this clone: Mouse gene names and germline throughout. The CDR3 end lies 1 residue beyond the end of the read and is filled in from the germline J gene. This chain links TRBV5 with TRBJ1-3, with TRBD1 matching 7 bases. Trimming took 5 bases from V and 4 from J; bases not matched to a gene: 5. The CDR3 covers 14 residues. Germline loops: CDR1 LGHNA, CDR2 YNLKQL (reference sequence). Partial CDR3 DNA: TGTGCCAGCAGCGCGACAGGGAAAGGAAATACGCTCTAT. Translated: CASSATGKGNTLY. The whole CDR3 sequence is CASSATGKGNTLYF.

As regards this clone: Gene names and germline refer to mouse. The CDR3 loop reads CSSSRLGYEQYF. The sequenced part of the CDR3 DNA is TGCTCCAGCAGTCGACTGGGGTATGAACAGTAC. V gene TRBV23 combines with J gene TRBJ2-7; the D segment call TRBD2 is taken from the table without a DNA check. The read comes to an end 1 residue before the CDR3 does, leaving the germline J gene to fill in the end. The CDR3 extends over 12 amino acids. CDR1 is KGHTA and CDR2 is FQNQQP in the germline V gene.

The table lists this clone with a few counts. Mouse gene names and germline throughout. The read terminates 1 residue before the CDR3 end, so the remaining end is supplied by the germline J gene. V is TRBV16 and J is TRBJ1-2; D gene uncertain. The CDR3 sequence is 13 residues long. Per germline, CDR1 SGHSA and CDR2 FRNQAP. V was trimmed by 3 bases and J by 0 bases, leaving 5 bases between them. The CDR3 sequence: CASSFAANSDYTF. Partial CDR3 DNA: TGTGCAAGCAGCTTCGCAGCAAACTCCGACTACACC. Full variable domain (rest looked up from reference TRBV16 and TRBJ1-2): NAGVIQTPRHKVTGKGQEATLWCEPISGHSAVFWYRQTIVQGLEFLTYFRNQAPIDDSGMPKERFSAQMPNQSHSTLKIQSTQPQDSAVYLCASSFAANSDYTFGSGTRLLVI.

Concerning this clone: Genes and germline are mouse. The read ends 1 residue early relative to the CDR3; the germline J gene fills the gap. The chain carries TRBV26 and TRBJ1-4; D ambiguous. The germline CDR1 and CDR2 sequences are KGHPV and FQNQEV (reference sequence). There are 13 residues in the CDR3. With 6 bases removed from V and 0 bases from J, the gap between germline ends came to 5 bases. CDR3 protein: CASRQVSNERLFF. Partial CDR3 DNA: TGTGCCAGCAGGCAGGTTTCCAACGAAAGATTATTT.